What follows is one T cell receptor (beta chain) and its context. This sample is part of a study of T cell responses to AZD1222 COVID-19 vaccine. Per germline, CDR1 GTSNPN and CDR2 SVGIG (reference sequence). The ends were cut back, 0 bases at V and 7 bases at J, with 10 bases in the middle. The length of the CDR3 is 12 residues. TCRdb's table, derived via immunoSEQ multiplex PCR, lists solely in-frame clones and lacks some. The sample consists of around 140,000 clones, around nine tenths of them appearing once. The specimen comprised peripheral blood, sampled on day 0 of AZD1222 vaccination. The receptor's source is an adult in good health. This rearrangement joins TRBV30 to TRBJ2-7; D is ambiguous. DNA of the CDR3: TGTGCCTGGAGTGTTATGGTGCGGGAGCAGTACTTC. Encoded protein: CAWSVMVREQYF.